Each of the 14 T cell receptor beta chains below was sequenced from the same sample in a study of cytomegalovirus exposure and HLA in healthy donors. 60 Vbeta and 13 Jbeta primers were used in PCR. Measured with immunoSEQ multiplex PCR; TCRdb has only the in-frame clones, and not every one. Among about 110,000 clones listed, about 74% were seen once. The sample taken for sequencing was PBMCs. The receptors shown here come from a female donor in good health and CMV-seropositive.

The V gene is TRBV5-1, the J gene TRBJ2-5; 16 nucleotides align to TRBD2. Losses at the gene ends were 4 bases for V and 4 bases for J; bases not matched to a gene: 13. Germline lookup yields CDR1 SGHRS and CDR2 YFSETQ. This CDR3 spans 19 amino acids. The CDR3 bases are TGCGCCAGCAGCGCCGGGACTAGCGGGGGGGCCGTTCTAGGAGAGACCCAGTACTTC. Amino acids: CASSAGTSGGAVLGETQYF.

The genes are TRBV2 and TRBJ2-1, with TRBD2 identical over 11 bases. Germline loops: CDR1 SNHLY, CDR2 FYNNEI. This CDR3 has 15 residues. Trimming cost V 6 bases and J 4 bases; bases outside gene matches: 5. The CDR3 bases are TGTGCCAGCAGGGATACTAGCGGGAGTTACAATGAGCAGTTCTTC. It specifies CASRDTSGSYNEQFF.

The chain couples TRBV19 to TRBJ1-4, with D possibly being TRBD1 (5 bases). There are 14 residues in the CDR3. V lost 5 bases, J lost 9 bases, and 16 bases lay in between. Germline assignment: CDR1 LNHDA and CDR2 SQIVND (reference sequence). The CDR3 nucleotides read TGTGCCAGTAGTCAGGGTTCGACGGAGAAAAAACTGTTTTTT. This translates into CASSQGSTEKKLFF.

As regards this clone: This sample includes further DNA sequences coding for the same CDR3. The gene calls are TRBV6-5 and TRBJ1-6; D gene unclear. The CDR3 loop spans 12 amino acids. Deletions cut 6 bases from V and 14 bases from J, with 14 bases between. Germline lookup yields CDR1 MNHEY and CDR2 SVGAGI. The CDR3 DNA reads as TGTGCCAGCAGCTACCCGGGAGGCACCCTCCACTTT. Its protein is CASSYPGGTLHF.

This clone was seen once. The gene calls are TRBV27 and TRBJ2-2; 11 positions match TRBD2. The V gene's germline CDR1 is MNHEY and CDR2 SMNVEV (reference sequence). The CDR3 has 16 residues. V gave up 7 bases and J gave up 4 bases; unmatched junction bases: 8. CDR3 sequence reads: CASNRHLAGGTGELFF. The CDR3 region has the DNA TGTGCCAGCAATCGACATCTAGCGGGGGGCACCGGGGAGCTGTTTTTT.

The chain carries TRBV28 and TRBJ2-7; TRBD2 is a possible D gene (5 bases). This CDR3 spans 12 amino acids. With 7 bases removed from V and 3 bases from J, the gap between germline ends came to 10 bases. Germline CDR1 reads MDHEN; CDR2 reads SYDVKM. The CDR3 DNA reads as TGTGCCAGCACAGCCGAGGGCTACGAGCAGTACTTC. This gives the protein CASTAEGYEQYF.

This sequence joins TRBV18 and TRBJ1-4; 8 bases fit TRBD1. V was pared by 2 bases and J by 0 bases, with 2 bases of the junction left unmatched. The CDR3 is 16 amino acids. Per germline, CDR1 KGHSH and CDR2 LQKENI. In DNA form, the CDR3 reads TGTGCCAGCTCACCATCGGGACAGGCAACTAATGAAAAACTGTTTTTT. As protein: CASSPSGQATNEKLFF.

The rearrangement joins TRBV6-6 to TRBJ2-6; perhaps TRBD1 as D (5 bases). V lost 4 bases and J 0 bases, leaving 10 bases between the germline ends. This CDR3 is 16 amino acids long. Germline CDR1 MNHNY, CDR2 SVGAGI (reference sequence). In DNA, the CDR3 is TGTGCCAGCAGTTCTTCCACAGGCTCTGGGGCCAACGTCCTGACTTTC. Protein product: CASSSSTGSGANVLTF.

The genes are TRBV7-2 and TRBJ2-3; 10 positions match TRBD2. The CDR3 totals 15 residues. Per the germline V gene, CDR1 is SGHTA and CDR2 is FQGNSA. After removal of 2 bases from V and 6 bases from J, the junction contained 5 bases not matched to a gene. CDR3 coding DNA: TGTGCCAGCAGCTTAATCCTAGCGGGGGTCGATACGCAGTATTTT. It specifies CASSLILAGVDTQYF. Filled out from reference TRBV7-2 and TRBJ2-3, the complete variable domain reads GAGVSQSPSNKVTEKGKDVELRCDPISGHTALYWYRQSLGQGLEFLIYFQGNSAPDKSGLPSDRFSAERTGGSVSTLTIQRTQQEDSAVYLCASSLILAGVDTQYFGPGTRLTVL.

The genes are TRBV4-2 and TRBJ2-5; 11 nucleotides line up with TRBD2. The ends lost 2 bases at V and 5 bases at J; junction bases unmatched: 4. Germline V gene lookup returns CDR1 LGHNA and CDR2 YNFKEQ. The CDR3 contains 15 residues. The CDR3 DNA sequence: TGTGCCAGCAGCCAACCGACTAGCGGGGATGAGACCCAGTACTTC. Protein product: CASSQPTSGDETQYF.

The chain employs TRBV6-1 and TRBJ1-1; D is uncertain. The CDR3 covers 15 residues. Trimming removed 3 bases from V and 0 bases from J, with 11 bases in between. In germline, CDR1 is MNHNS, CDR2 SASEGT. The CDR3 DNA is TGTGCCAGCAGTGATTCTCGGTCGATGAACACTGAAGCTTTCTTT. It encodes CASSDSRSMNTEAFF.

The chain combines TRBV18 with TRBJ1-6; D ambiguous. CDR3 length equals 14 residues. Trimming took off 4 bases at V and 5 bases at J, with 9 bases between the two ends. From germline, CDR1 is KGHSH and CDR2 LQKENI. CDR3 loop: CASSHGVDNSPLHF. The CDR3 region has the DNA TGTGCCAGCTCACACGGGGTTGATAATTCACCCCTCCACTTT.

This chain uses TRBV19 with TRBJ1-1; 12 bases fit TRBD1. This CDR3 comprises 13 residues. The V segment lost 6 bases and the J segment 10 bases; nucleotides outside the gene matches: 6. Germline values: CDR1 LNHDA, CDR2 SQIVND (reference sequence). For the CDR3, the DNA is TGTGCCAGTAGCCGGGACAGGGGGCTCGGAGCTTTCTTT. The encoded protein is CASSRDRGLGAFF.

This rearrangement joins TRBV2 to TRBJ2-5, with 14 nucleotides matching TRBD2. V lost 3 bases and J lost 5; bases outside the gene matches: 5. The CDR3 consists of 16 residues. Germline V gene sequence: CDR1 SNHLY, CDR2 FYNNEI. This CDR3 is CASSEGRTSGRETQYF. In DNA form, the CDR3 reads TGTGCCAGCAGTGAGGGGCGGACTAGCGGGAGGGAGACCCAGTACTTC.